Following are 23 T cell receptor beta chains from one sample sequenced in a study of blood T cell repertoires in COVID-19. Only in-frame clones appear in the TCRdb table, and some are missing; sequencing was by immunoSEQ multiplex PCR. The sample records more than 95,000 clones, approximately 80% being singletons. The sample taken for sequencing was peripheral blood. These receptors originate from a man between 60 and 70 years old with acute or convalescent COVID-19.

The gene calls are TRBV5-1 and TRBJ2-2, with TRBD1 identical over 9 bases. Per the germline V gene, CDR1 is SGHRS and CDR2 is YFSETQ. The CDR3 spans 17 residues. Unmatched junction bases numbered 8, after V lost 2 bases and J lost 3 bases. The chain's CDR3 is CASSFHGQGSYTGELFF. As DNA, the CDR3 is TGCGCCAGCAGCTTCCATGGACAGGGGAGTTACACCGGGGAGCTGTTTTTT.

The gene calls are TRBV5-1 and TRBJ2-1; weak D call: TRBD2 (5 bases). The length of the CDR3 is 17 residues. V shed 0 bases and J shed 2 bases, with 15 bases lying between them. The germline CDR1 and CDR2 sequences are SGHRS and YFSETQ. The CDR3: CASSLAFSAEAYNEQFF. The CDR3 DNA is TGCGCCAGCAGCTTGGCCTTTTCCGCGGAGGCCTACAATGAGCAGTTCTTC.

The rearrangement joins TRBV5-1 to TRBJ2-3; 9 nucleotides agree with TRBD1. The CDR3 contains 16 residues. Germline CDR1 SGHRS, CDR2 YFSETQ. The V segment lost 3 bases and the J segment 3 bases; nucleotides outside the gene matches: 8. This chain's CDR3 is CASSSLGQGMTDTQYF. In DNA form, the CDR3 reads TGCGCCAGCAGCTCTCTAGGACAGGGGATGACAGATACGCAGTATTTT. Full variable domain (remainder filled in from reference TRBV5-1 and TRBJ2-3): KAGVTQTPRYLIKTRGQQVTLSCSPISGHRSVSWYQQTPGQGLQFLFEYFSETQRNKGNFPGRFSGRQFSNSRSEMNVSTLELGDSALYLCASSSLGQGMTDTQYFGPGTRLTVL.

The DNA of the CDR3 is TGTGCCAGCAGTTTAAACGGAGACGGTAACTATGGCTACACCTTC. This sequence encodes CASSLNGDGNYGYTF. The chain links TRBV6-2 or TRBV6-3 to TRBJ1-2; no clear D gene. CDR3 length equals 15 residues. Trimming left V 4 bases short and J 1 base short, with 13 bases between. Germline lookup yields CDR1 MNHEY and CDR2 SVGEGT.

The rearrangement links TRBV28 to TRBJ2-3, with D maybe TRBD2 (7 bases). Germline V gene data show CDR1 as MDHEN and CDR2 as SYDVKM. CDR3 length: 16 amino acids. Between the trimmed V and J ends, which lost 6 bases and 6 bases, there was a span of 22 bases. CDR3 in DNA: TGTGCCAGCAGGAGACGCGGGGGCTGGTCACCGGATACGCAGTATTTT. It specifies CASRRRGGWSPDTQYF.

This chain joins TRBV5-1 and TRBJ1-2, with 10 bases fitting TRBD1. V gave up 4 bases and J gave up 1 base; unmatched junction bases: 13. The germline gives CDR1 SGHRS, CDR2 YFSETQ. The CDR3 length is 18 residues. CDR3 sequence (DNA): TGCGCCAGCAGCCTAAAATCCGGACAGGGGGGCCATAACTATGGCTACACCTTC. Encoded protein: CASSLKSGQGGHNYGYTF.

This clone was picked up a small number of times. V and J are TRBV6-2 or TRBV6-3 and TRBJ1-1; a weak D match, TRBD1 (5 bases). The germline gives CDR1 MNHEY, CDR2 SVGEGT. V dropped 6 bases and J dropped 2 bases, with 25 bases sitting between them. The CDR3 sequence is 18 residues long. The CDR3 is CASSRVPTSGGRNTEAFF. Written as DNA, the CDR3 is TGTGCCAGCAGCAGAGTTCCCACCTCCGGGGGAAGAAACACTGAAGCTTTCTTT.

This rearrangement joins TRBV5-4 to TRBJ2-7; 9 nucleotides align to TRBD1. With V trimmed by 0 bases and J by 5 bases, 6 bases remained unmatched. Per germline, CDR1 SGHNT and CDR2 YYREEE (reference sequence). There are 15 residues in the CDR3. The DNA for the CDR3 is TGTGCCAGCAGCTTGGGGACAGGGGTATCCAACGAGCAGTACGTC. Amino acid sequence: CASSLGTGVSNEQYV.

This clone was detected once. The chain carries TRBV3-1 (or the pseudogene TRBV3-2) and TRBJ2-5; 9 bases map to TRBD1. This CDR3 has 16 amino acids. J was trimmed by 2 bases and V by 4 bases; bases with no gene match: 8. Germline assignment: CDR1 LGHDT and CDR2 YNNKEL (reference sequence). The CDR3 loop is CASSRGQGTLQETQYF. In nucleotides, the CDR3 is TGTGCCAGCAGCCGGGGACAGGGAACACTACAAGAGACCCAGTACTTC.

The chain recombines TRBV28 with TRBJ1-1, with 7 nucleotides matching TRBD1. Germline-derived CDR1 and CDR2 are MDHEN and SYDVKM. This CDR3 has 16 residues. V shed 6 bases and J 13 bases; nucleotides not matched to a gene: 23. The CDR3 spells CASSQLKSGQARKGFF. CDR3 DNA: TGTGCCAGCAGCCAACTAAAAAGCGGACAGGCCCGAAAAGGTTTCTTT.

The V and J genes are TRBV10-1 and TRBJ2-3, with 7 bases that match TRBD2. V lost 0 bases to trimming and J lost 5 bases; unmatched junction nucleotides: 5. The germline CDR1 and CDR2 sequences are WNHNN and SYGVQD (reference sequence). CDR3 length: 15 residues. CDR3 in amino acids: CASSESGGGGDTQYF. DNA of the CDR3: TGCGCCAGCAGTGAGTCTGGGGGGGGAGGAGATACGCAGTATTTT.

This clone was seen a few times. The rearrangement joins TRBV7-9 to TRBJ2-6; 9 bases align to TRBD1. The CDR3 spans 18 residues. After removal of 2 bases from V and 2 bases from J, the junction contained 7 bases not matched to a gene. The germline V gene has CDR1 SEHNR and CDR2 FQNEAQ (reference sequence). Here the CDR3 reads CASSLSDRGSPGANVLTF. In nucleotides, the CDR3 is TGTGCCAGCAGCTTAAGCGACAGGGGGTCACCTGGGGCCAACGTCCTGACTTTC.

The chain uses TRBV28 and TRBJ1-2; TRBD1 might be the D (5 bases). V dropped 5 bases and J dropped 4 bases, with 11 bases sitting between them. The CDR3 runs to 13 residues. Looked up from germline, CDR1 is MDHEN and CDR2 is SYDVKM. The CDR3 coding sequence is TGTGCCAGCAGTCCAGGGTCCCCCTATGGCTACACCTTC. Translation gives CASSPGSPYGYTF.

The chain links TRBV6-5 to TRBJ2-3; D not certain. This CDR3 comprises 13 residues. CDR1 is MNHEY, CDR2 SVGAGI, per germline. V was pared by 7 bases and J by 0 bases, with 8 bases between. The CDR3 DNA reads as TGTGCCAGCATTAGATTTAGCACAGATACGCAGTATTTT. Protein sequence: CASIRFSTDTQYF.

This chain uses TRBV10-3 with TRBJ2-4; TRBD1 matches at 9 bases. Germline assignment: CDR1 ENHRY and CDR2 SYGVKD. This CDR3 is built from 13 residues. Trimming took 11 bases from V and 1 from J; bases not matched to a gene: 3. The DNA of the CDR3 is TGTGCCTCTGGACAGGGGGCCAAAAACATTCAGTACTTC. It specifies CASGQGAKNIQYF.

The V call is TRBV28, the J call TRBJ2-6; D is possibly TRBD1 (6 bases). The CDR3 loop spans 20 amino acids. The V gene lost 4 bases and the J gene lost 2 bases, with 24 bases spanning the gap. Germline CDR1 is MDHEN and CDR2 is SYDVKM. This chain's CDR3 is CASSSIASGHPFTGANVLTF. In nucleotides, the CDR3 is TGTGCCAGCAGTTCCATAGCTTCGGGACACCCTTTCACTGGGGCCAACGTCCTGACTTTC.

The CDR3 reads CASSPRDRSYGYTF. The CDR3 DNA follows: TGTGCCAGCAGCCCCCGGGACAGGTCCTATGGCTACACCTTC. The V gene is TRBV7-9, the J gene TRBJ1-2; 8 nucleotides agree with TRBD1. The CDR3 sequence is 14 residues long. Germline lookup yields CDR1 SEHNR and CDR2 FQNEAQ (reference sequence). Losses at the gene ends were 5 bases for V and 4 bases for J; bases not matched to a gene: 6.

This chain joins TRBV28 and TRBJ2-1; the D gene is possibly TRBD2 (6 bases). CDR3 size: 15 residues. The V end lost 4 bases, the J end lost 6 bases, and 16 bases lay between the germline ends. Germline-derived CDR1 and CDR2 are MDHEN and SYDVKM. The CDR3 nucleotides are TGTGCCAGCAGTTCACTCGACCCCGGGGGCAATGAGCAGTTCTTC. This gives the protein CASSSLDPGGNEQFF. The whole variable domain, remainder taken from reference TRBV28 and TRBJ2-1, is DVKVTQSSRYLVKRTGEKVFLECVQDMDHENMFWYRQDPGLGLRLIYFSYDVKMKEKGDIPEGYSVSREKKERFSLILESASTNQTSMYLCASSSLDPGGNEQFFGPGTRLTVL.

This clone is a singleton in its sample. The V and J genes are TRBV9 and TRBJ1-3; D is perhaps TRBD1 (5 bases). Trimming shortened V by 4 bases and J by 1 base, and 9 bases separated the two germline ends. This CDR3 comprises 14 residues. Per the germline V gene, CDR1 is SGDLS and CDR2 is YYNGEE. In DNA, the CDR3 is TGTGCCAGCAGCTTCCGGACATCTGGAAACACCATATATTTT. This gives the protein CASSFRTSGNTIYF.

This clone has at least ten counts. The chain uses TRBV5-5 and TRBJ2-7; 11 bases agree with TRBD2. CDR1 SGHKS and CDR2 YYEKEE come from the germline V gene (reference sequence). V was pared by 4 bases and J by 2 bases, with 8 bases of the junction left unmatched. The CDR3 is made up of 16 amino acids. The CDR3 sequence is CASSPRTSGYTYEQYV. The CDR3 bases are TGTGCCAGCAGCCCCCGGACTAGCGGGTATACCTACGAGCAGTACGTC.

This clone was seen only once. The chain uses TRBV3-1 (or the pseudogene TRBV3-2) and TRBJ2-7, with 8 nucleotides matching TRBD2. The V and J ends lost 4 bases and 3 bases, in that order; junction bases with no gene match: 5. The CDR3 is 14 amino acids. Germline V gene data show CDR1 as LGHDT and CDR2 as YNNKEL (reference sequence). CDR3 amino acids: CASSPSGGLYEQYF. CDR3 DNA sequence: TGTGCCAGCAGCCCCTCGGGGGGGCTCTACGAGCAGTACTTC.

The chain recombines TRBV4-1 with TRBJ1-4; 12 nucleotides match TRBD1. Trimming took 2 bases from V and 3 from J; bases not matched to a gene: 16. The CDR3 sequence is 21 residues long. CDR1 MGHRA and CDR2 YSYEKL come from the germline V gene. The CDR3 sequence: CASSQRSLGQGALGANEKLFF. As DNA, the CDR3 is TGCGCCAGCAGCCAAAGGTCCTTGGGACAGGGGGCGTTGGGGGCTAATGAAAAACTGTTTTTT.

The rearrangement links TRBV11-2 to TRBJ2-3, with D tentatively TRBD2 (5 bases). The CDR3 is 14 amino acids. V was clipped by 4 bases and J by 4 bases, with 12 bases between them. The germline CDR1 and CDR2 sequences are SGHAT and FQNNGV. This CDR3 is CASSYTTRADTQYF. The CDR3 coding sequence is TGTGCCAGCAGCTATACCACGAGGGCAGATACGCAGTATTTT.